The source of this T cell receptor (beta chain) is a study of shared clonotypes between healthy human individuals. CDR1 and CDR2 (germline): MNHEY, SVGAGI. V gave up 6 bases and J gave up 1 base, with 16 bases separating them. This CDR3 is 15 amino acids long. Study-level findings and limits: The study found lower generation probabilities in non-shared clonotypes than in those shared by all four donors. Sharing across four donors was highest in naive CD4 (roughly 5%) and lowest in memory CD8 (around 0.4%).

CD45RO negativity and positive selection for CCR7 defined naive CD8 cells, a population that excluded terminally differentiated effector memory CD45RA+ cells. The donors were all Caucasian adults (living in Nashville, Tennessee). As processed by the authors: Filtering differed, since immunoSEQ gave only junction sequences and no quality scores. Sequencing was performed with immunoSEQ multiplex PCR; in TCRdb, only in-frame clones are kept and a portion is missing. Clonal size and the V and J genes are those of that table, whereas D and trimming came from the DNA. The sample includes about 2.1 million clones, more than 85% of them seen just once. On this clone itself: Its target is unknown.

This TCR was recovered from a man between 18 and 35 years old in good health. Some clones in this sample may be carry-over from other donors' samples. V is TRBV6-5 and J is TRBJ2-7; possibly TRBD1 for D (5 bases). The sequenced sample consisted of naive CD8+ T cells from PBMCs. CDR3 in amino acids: CASRDRGGVSYEQYF. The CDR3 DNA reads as TGTGCCAGCAGAGATAGGGGTGGTGTGTCCTACGAGCAGTACTTC.